This TCR beta chain was observed in a study of blood T cell repertoires in COVID-19. As for the study in general: Collection of acute and convalescent COVID-19 samples took place in the United States, Italy and Spain. T cells, B-cell-depleted T cells, or PBMCs supplied cDNA or gDNA.

CDR1 LGHDT and CDR2 YNNKEL come from the germline V gene (reference sequence). This CDR3 has 15 residues. With 1 base removed from V and 5 bases from J, the gap between germline ends came to 12 bases. Original handling: It was from reference gene primer amplification that nucleated cell counts were estimated. Libraries were prepared by immunoSEQ multiplex PCR; TCRdb keeps only in-frame clonotypes and omits some of them. The V and J calls and clone size come from that table; D and trimming were worked out from the DNA. The sample consists of fewer than 80,000 clones, 85% to 90% of them appearing once.

The sequencing input was peripheral blood. The clonotype originates from a human donor in a cohort sampled during active COVID-19. The V gene is TRBV3-1 (or the pseudogene TRBV3-2), the J gene TRBJ1-5; D might be TRBD1 (6 bases). CDR3: CASSQGRGGDQPQHF. The DNA of the CDR3 is TGTGCCAGCAGCCAAGGGAGGGGGGGTGATCAGCCCCAGCATTTT.